The 5 T cell receptor beta chains below come from one sample, sequenced in a study of CD8 T cells in Susac syndrome. cDNA came from around 0.54 to 1 ug RNA primed by random hexamers. TCRdb re-called the immunoSEQ multiplex PCR reads through MiXCR, storing one row per CDR3 protein. The sample yields approximately 49,000 distinct CDR3 sequences, roughly 94% seen once. Sequencing was carried out using CD8+ T cells from PBMCs. These receptors originate from a human donor with Susac syndrome.

This clonotype was picked up a small number of times. This rearrangement joins TRBV4-1 to TRBJ1-5; 10 nucleotides line up with TRBD1. This CDR3 spans 16 amino acids. The trim removed 2 bases at V and 5 bases at J, leaving 6 bases unmatched. Germline CDR1 MGHRA, CDR2 YSYEKL. For the CDR3, the DNA is TGCGCCAGCAGCCAACGACAGGGGGCGGCGGATCAGCCCCAGCATTTT. It specifies CASSQRQGAADQPQHF.

The gene calls are TRBV20-1 and TRBJ2-7, with TRBD1 matching over 9 bases. CDR3 length: 12 residues. V lost 5 bases to trimming and J lost 6 bases; unmatched junction nucleotides: 5. Germline-derived CDR1 and CDR2 are DFQATT and SNEGSKA (reference sequence). This chain's CDR3 is CSARTGEGEQYF. For the CDR3, the DNA is TGCAGTGCTCGGACAGGGGAGGGCGAGCAGTACTTC.

This chain joins TRBV5-6 and TRBJ2-2; 9 nucleotides align to TRBD2. Germline V gene data show CDR1 as SGHDT and CDR2 as YYEEEE. The CDR3 has 16 residues. Trimming took 4 bases from V and 6 from J; bases not matched to a gene: 10. The CDR3: CASSMDFAGGSGELFF. For the CDR3, the DNA is TGTGCCAGCAGCATGGACTTCGCGGGGGGGTCCGGGGAGCTGTTTTTT.

The chain employs TRBV6-4 and TRBJ2-7; D gene unclear. Germline V lookup: CDR1 MRHNA, CDR2 SNTAGT. Trimming left V 7 bases short and J 3 bases short, with 10 bases between. The CDR3 runs to 12 residues. The CDR3: CASNGTDYEQYF. The CDR3 region has the DNA TGTGCCAGCAATGGCACAGACTACGAGCAGTACTTC.

This rearrangement joins TRBV11-1 to TRBJ1-6, with D possibly TRBD1 on 5 matching bases. The ends were cut back, 2 bases at V and 8 bases at J, with 16 bases in the middle. Germline assignment: CDR1 SGHAT and CDR2 FQDESV (reference sequence). The CDR3 has 16 residues. The CDR3 region is CASSLYRMEGDSPLHF. The CDR3 DNA reads as TGTGCCAGCAGCTTATACAGGATGGAGGGAGATTCACCCCTCCACTTT.